This T cell receptor (beta chain) is from a study of Ad26.COV2.S vaccination and SARS-CoV-2 variants. Study summary: Intramuscular Ad26.COV2.S at 5x10^10 or 1x10^11 viral particles. Overall study results and limits: Those who received vaccine or placebo ended up with similar non-spike TCR breadth.

Trimming pared 1 base from V and 5 bases from J, leaving 11 bases between. Germline CDR1 is LGHDT and CDR2 is YNNKEL (reference sequence). The CDR3 is 14 amino acids. Notes on this clone: Antigen: not known.

Treatment of the sample: 15 to 20 received Ad26.COV2.S at low or high dose, single or two shots; 5 received placebo; per-sample allocation not given. Samples came from day 63 after the first vaccine or placebo injection. An adult donor aged 18-55 years was enrolled in Boston. As its vector, the vaccine had Ad26, which expressed Wuhan-strain SARS-CoV-2 spike. Using immunoSEQ multiplex PCR, the repertoire was profiled, and TCRdb retains in-frame clones only, with some absent. The table shows fewer than 600,000 clones, with nearly 90% occurring only once. The chain employs TRBV3-1 (or the pseudogene TRBV3-2) and TRBJ2-5; weak D call: TRBD1 (6 bases). The origin of this receptor is a person aged 18-65 years who received the Ad26.COV2.S COVID-19 vaccine or a placebo. Sequences were derived from peripheral blood, sampled in a trial of Ad26.COV2.S vaccine versus placebo. CDR3 nucleotides: TGTGCCAGCAGCCAAGTGGGGGCCGGGGAGACCCAGTACTTC. This sequence encodes CASSQVGAGETQYF.